A single sample is the source of the 3 T cell receptor beta chains below, sequenced in a study of blood T cell repertoires in COVID-19. Some clones are missing from TCRdb's copy, which holds only in-frame ones; the method was immunoSEQ multiplex PCR. The sample lists some 170,000 clones, around 83% occurring once. Sequencing was done on a sample of PBMCs or T cells enriched from blood (not recorded which). The receptors come from a man aged 40-55 years who had recovered from COVID-19.

The chain has TRBV2 and TRBJ2-7; maybe TRBD2 (5 bases). Germline V gene lookup returns CDR1 SNHLY and CDR2 FYNNEI. The CDR3 length is 11 residues. The germline V and J ends were trimmed by 7 bases and 7 bases, with 11 bases remaining between them. CDR3 nucleotide sequence: TGTGCCAGCATCCGGCGAGGGGAGCAGTACTTC. This codes for CASIRRGEQYF.

The chain links TRBV4-1 to TRBJ1-2, with TRBD1 identical over 8 bases. From germline, CDR1 is MGHRA and CDR2 YSYEKL. The junction had 11 bases not matched to a gene; V was cut back by 5 bases and J by 0 bases. CDR3 length: 17 amino acids. The CDR3 DNA reads TGCGCCAGCAGCGCACCCCCGGGACAGGTTTCTAACTATGGCTACACCTTC. It is translated as CASSAPPGQVSNYGYTF.

The rearrangement links TRBV28 to TRBJ1-3; tentatively, D is TRBD1 (5 bases). Trimming took 3 bases from V and 2 from J, leaving 8 bases between them. The CDR3 has 14 residues. Germline V gene data show CDR1 as MDHEN and CDR2 as SYDVKM. The CDR3 sequence: CASSFLGAGNTIYF. The CDR3 DNA reads as TGTGCCAGCAGTTTTCTAGGGGCTGGAAACACCATATATTTT.